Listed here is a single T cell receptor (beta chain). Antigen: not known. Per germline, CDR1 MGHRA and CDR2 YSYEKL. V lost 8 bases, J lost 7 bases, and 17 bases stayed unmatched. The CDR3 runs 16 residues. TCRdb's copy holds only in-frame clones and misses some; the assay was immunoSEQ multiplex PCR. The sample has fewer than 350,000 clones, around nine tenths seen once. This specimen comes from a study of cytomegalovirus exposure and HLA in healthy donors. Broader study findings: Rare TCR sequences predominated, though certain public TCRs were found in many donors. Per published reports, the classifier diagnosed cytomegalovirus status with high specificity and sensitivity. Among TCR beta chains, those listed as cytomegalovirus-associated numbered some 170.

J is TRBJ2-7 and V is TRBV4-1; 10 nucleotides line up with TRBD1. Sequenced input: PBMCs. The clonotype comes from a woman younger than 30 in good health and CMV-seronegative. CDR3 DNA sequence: TGCGCCAGCCGAACCACTCCCGGGACAGGGGTTAATGAGCAGTACTTC. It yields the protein CASRTTPGTGVNEQYF.